This T cell receptor beta chain was sequenced in a study of blood T cell repertoires in COVID-19. Study in general: Material from acute and convalescent COVID-19 was sourced from the United States, Italy and Spain. Nucleic acid was either cDNA or gDNA, and it came from T cells, B-cell-depleted T cells, or PBMCs.

With 6 bases clipped from V and 2 bases from J, the junction kept 5 bases outside the gene matches. The germline V gene has CDR1 SGHDN and CDR2 FVKESK. CDR3 length: 16 residues. In the authors' workflow: Amplification of reference gene primers provided the estimated nucleated cell counts. Only in-frame clones appear in the TCRdb table, and some are missing; sequencing was by immunoSEQ multiplex PCR. The V and J calls and clone size were taken over from that table, and D and trimming were inferred from the DNA. The sample holds 110,000 to 150,000 clones, approximately 80% seen once. The V and J genes are TRBV14 and TRBJ2-1, with 12 bases that match TRBD2. The sequencing sample was made of peripheral blood. This TCR was recovered from a human donor in a cohort sampled during active COVID-19. The CDR3 nucleotides read TGTGCCAGCAGTCCTCTAGCGGGAGGGACCTACAATGAGCAGTTCTTC. It is translated as CASSPLAGGTYNEQFF.